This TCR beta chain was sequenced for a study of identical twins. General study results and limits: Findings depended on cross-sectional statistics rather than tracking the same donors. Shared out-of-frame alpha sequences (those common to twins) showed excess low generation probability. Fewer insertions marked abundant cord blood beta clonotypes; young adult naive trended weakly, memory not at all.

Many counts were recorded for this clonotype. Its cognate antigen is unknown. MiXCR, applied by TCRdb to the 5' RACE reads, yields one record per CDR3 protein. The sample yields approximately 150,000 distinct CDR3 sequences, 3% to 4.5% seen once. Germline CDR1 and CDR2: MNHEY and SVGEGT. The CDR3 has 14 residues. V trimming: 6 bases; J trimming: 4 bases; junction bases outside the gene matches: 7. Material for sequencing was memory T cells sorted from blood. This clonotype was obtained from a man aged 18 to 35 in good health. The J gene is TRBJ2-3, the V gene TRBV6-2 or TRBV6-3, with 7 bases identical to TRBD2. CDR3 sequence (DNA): TGTGCCAGCAGCCCAGCGGGATACCCAGATACGCAGTATTTT. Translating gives CASSPAGYPDTQYF.